This T cell receptor (beta chain) was identified during a study of T cell clones after liver transplantation. V gave up 5 bases and J gave up 7 bases; unmatched junction bases: 11. Germline V gene lookup returns CDR1 SEHNR and CDR2 FQNEAQ (reference sequence). There are 16 residues in the CDR3. A word on this clone: Its target is not known.

Sequenced by immunoSEQ multiplex PCR; TCRdb stores in-frame clones only, minus some. The table records some 9,500 clones, over 55% of them present only once. Findings and limits, study-wide: Post-transplant time points were not standardized, so conclusions are preliminary.

This sequence was found in a human patient who received a liver transplant. Some T cells may be supplied by the graft donor. The specimen comprised CD8+ T cells from blood, sampled at the roughly 16-month timepoint. This rearrangement joins TRBV7-9 to TRBJ2-1; TRBD2 matches at 10 bases. CDR3 loop: CASSPVSGGALNEQFF. The CDR3, as DNA: TGTGCCAGCAGCCCCGTGAGCGGGGGGGCTTTAAATGAGCAGTTCTTC.